This TCR beta chain was captured in a study of response to subunit inactivated influenza vaccine. Whole-study results and caveats: Authors suggested seasonal influenza vaccinations each recruit few new T cells.

Regarding this clonotype: Its matching antigen is unknown.

There are 17 residues in the CDR3. Trimming at V came to 4 bases and at J to 4 bases, leaving 10 bases not matched to a gene. Per germline, CDR1 MDHEN and CDR2 SYDVKM. TCRdb fed the RT-PCR reads into MiXCR, producing one record per CDR3 protein. Among roughly 500,000 distinct CDR3 sequences listed, more than 15% were seen once. Sequenced material: CD4+ T cells sorted from PBMCs, taken approximately 25 months after vaccination. The chain links TRBV28 to TRBJ2-3; the match to TRBD2 covers 11 bases. The clonotype originates from a man aged 45 to 70 who received an inactivated influenza vaccine. The CDR3 nucleotides read TGTGCCAGCAGTTCCCAAACCATGACTAGCGGGGCAGATACGCAGTATTTT. Translating gives CASSSQTMTSGADTQYF.